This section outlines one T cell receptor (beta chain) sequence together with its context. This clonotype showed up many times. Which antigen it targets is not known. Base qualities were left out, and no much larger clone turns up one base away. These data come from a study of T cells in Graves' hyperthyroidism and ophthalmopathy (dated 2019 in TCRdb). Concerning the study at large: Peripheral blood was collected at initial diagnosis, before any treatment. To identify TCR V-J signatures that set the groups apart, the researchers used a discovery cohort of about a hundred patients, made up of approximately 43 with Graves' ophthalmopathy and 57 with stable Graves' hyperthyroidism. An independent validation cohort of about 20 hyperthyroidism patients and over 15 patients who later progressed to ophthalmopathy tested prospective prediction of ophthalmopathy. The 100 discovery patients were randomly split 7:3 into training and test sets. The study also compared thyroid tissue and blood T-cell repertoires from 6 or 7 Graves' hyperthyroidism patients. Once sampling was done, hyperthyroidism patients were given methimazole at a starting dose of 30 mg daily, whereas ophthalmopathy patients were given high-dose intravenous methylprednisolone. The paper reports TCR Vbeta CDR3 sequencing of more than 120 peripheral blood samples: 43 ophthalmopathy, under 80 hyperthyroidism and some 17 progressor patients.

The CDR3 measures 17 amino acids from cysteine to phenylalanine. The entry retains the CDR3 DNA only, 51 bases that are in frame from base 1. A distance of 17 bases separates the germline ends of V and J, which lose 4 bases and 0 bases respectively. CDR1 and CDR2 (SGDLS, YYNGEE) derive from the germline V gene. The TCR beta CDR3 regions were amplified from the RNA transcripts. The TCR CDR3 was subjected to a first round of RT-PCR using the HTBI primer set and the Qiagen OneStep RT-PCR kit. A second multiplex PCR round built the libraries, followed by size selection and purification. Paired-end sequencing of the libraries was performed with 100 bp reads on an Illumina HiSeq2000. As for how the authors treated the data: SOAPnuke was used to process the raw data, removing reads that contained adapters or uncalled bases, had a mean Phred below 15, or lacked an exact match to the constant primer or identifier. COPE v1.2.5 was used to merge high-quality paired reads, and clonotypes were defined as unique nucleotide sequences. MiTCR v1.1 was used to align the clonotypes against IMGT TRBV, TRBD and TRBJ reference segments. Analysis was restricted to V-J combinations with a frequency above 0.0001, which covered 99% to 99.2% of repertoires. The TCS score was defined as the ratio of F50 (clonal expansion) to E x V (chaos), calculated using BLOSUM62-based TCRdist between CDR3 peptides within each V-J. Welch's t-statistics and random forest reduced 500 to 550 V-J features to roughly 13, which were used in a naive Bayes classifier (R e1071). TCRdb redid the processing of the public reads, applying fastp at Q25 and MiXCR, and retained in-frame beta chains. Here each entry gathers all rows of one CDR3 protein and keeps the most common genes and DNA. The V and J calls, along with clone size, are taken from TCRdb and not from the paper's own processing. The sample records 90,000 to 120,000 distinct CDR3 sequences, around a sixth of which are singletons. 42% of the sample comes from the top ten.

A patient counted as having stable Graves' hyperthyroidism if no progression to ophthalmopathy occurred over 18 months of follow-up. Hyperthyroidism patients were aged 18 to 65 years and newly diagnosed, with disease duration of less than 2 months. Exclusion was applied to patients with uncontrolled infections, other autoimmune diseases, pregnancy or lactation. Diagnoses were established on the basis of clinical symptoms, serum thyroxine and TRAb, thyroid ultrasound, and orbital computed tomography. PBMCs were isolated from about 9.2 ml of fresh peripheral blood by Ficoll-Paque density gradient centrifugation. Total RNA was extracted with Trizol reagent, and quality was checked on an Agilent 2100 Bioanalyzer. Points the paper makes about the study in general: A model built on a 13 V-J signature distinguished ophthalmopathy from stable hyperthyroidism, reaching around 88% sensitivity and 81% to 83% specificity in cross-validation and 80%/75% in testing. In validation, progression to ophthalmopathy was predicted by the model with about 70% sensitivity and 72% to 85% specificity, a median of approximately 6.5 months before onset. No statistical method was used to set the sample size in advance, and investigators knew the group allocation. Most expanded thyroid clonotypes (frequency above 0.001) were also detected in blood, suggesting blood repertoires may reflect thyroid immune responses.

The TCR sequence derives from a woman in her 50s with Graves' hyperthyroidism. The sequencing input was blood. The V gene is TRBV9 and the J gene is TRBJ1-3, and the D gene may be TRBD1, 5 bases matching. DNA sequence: TGTGCCAGCAGCCCCTCGAGTGGGGCCAACTCTGGAAACACCATATATTTT. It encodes CASSPSSGANSGNTIYF.